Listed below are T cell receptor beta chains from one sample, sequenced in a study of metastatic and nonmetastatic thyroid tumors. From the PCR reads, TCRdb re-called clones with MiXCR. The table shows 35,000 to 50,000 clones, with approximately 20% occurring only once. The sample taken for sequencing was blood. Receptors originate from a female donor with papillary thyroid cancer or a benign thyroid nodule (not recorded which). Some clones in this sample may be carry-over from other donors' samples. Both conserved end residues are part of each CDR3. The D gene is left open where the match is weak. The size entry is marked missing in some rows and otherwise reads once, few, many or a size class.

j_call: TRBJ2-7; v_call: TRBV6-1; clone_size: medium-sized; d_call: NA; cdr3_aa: CASSSSPSGEQYF; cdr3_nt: TGTGCCAGCAGCTCCTCTCCCTCGGGGGAGCAGTACTTC
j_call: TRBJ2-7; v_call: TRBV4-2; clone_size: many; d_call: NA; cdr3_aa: CASSQDPRLGQVVGLHF; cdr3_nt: TGTGCCAGCAGCCAAGATCCCCGTTTAGGACAGGTGGTCGGACTACACTTC
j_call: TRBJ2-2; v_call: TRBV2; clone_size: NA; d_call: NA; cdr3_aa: CASRPLSVWPIGELFF; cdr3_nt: TGTGCCAGCAGACCCCTATCGGTATGGCCGATCGGGGAGCTGTTTTTT
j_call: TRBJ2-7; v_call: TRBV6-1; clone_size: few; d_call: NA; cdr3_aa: CASTSDRKIYEQYF; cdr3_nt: TGTGCCAGCACCTCAGACAGAAAAATCTACGAGCAGTACTTC
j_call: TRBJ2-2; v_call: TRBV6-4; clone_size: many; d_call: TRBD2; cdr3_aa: CASSESGGATGELFF; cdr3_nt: TGTGCCAGCAGTGAGAGCGGGGGGGCCACCGGGGAGCTGTTTTTT
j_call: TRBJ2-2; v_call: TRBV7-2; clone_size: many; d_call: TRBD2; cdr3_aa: CASSFSGSVGGTGELFF; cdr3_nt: TGTGCCAGCAGTTTTAGCGGGAGCGTCGGGGGCACCGGGGAGCTGTTTTTT
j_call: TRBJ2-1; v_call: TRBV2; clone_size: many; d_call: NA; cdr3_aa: CASSAEGGEQFF; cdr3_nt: TGTGCCAGCAGCGCTGAGGGGGGAGAGCAGTTCTTC
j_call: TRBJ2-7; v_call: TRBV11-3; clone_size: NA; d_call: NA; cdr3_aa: CASSSTSGRLHYF; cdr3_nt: TGTGCCAGCAGCTCGACTAGTGGGAGGCTGCATTACTTC
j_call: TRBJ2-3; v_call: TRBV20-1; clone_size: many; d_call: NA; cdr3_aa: CSASILWEGTDTQYF; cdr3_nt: TGCAGTGCTAGCATCTTGTGGGAGGGCACAGATACGCAGTATTTT
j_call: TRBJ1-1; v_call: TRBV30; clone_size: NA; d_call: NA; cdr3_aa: CAWSRGWAEAFF; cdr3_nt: TGTGCCTGGAGCCGAGGGTGGGCCGAAGCTTTCTTT